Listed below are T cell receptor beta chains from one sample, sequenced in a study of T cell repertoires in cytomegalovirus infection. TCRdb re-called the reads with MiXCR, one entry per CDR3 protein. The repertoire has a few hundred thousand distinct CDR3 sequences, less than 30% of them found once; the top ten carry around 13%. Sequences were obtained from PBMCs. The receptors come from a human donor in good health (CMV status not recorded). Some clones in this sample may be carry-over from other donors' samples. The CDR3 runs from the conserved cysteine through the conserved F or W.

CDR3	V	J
CASSRIGLAERDEQFF	TRBV4-1	TRBJ2-1
CAISEDHTRANVLTF	TRBV10-3	TRBJ2-6
CASTTGEVPRQPQHF	TRBV6-2/TRBV6-3	TRBJ1-5
CASKLLGVPTDTQYF	TRBV19	TRBJ2-3
CASSSTRTGSNQPQHF	TRBV28	TRBJ1-5
CASGRGLENEKLFF	TRBV6-5	TRBJ1-4
CASSLGFGQASSYNSPLHF	TRBV5-6	TRBJ1-6
CASREGTVTYNEQFF	TRBV6-1	TRBJ2-1
CASSLAGGSAQHF	TRBV7-2	TRBJ1-5
CASSLERHYGYTF	TRBV7-6	TRBJ1-2
CASSEAGAHSYNEQFF	TRBV25-1	TRBJ2-1
CASSYSRGAGMNTEAFF	TRBV6-5	TRBJ1-1
CASTSDRMNTEAFF	TRBV7-2	TRBJ1-1
CATSRAIFTDTQYF	TRBV15	TRBJ2-3
CSATSGWNTGELFF	TRBV20-1	TRBJ2-2
CASSLVGEFGYGYTF	TRBV7-9	TRBJ1-2
CAISNRVGPSPLHF	TRBV10-3	TRBJ1-6
CASSFQGGVYEQYF	TRBV28	TRBJ2-7
CASSIAGGSSYNEQFF	TRBV19	TRBJ2-1
CASSLFRGRNEQFF	TRBV12-3/TRBV12-4	TRBJ2-1
CSATRRENTEAFF	TRBV20-1	TRBJ1-1
CASSDRPNTEAFF	TRBV25-1	TRBJ1-1
CASSYFGETSGFNEQFF	TRBV5-1	TRBJ2-1
CSARDSSDYEQYF	TRBV20-1	TRBJ2-7
CASSLAMRLVNTEAFF	TRBV28	TRBJ1-1
CASSQVRAVESGANVLTF	TRBV4-1	TRBJ2-6
CASSSLGQGNTEAFF	TRBV27	TRBJ1-1
CASSFDQSGVAFF	TRBV7-2	TRBJ1-1
CSVALLTGPEQYF	TRBV29-1	TRBJ2-7
CASSLMADETQYF	TRBV28	TRBJ2-5
CAWSVKNTEAFF	TRBV30	TRBJ1-1
CASSVGLGSWSLARLSSYNEQFF	TRBV9	TRBJ2-1
CATSDPATGELFF	TRBV24-1	TRBJ2-2